This T cell receptor beta chain stems from a study of cytomegalovirus exposure and HLA in healthy donors. This CDR3 is built from 13 residues. V was clipped by 1 base and J by 6 bases, with 6 bases between them. Germline values: CDR1 SGHTA, CDR2 FQGTGA. This clone has only one observation. PCR was performed using 60 Vbeta and 13 Jbeta primers. The protocol was immunoSEQ multiplex PCR, while the TCRdb copy is restricted to in-frame clones and leaves out a portion. The sample lists 200,000 to 250,000 clones; approximately 81% were seen once. The clonotype was recovered from a woman aged 60-75 years in good health and CMV-seropositive. The sample taken for sequencing was PBMCs. J is TRBJ2-2 and V is TRBV7-3; D is ambiguous. The CDR3 DNA sequence: TGTGCCAGCAGCTTAAAGAGGCCCGGGGAGCTGTTTTTT. Encoded protein: CASSLKRPGELFF.